Here is one T cell receptor beta chain with its context. Its antigen is unknown. The sample originates from a study of graft-versus-host responses after intestinal transplantation. Study as a whole: Among the recipients, transplants were multivisceral, liver-intestinal, or isolated intestinal. All recipients were given anti-thymocyte globulin induction, and tacrolimus and steroids were then administered for 2 to 4 years. Whole-study results and caveats: Ileal or blood samples showed some GvH clones first, and such clones were also found in recipient marrow.

Profiling relied on immunoSEQ multiplex PCR, and the TCRdb table lists in-frame clones only, not all of them. This table has roughly 92,000 clones, around 90% appearing once. The CDR3 spans 15 residues. V shed 3 bases, J shed 5 bases, and the junction held 7 bases outside the gene matches. Per the germline V gene, CDR1 is SNHLY and CDR2 is FYNNEI. This TCR came from a human donor who was the organ donor for an intestinal transplant. The chain is built from TRBV2 and TRBJ2-5, with 9 bases fitting TRBD1. Sequenced material: unstimulated CD4+ T cells sorted from spleen or lymph node cells, taken before transplant. This CDR3 reads CASSESTGGGETQYF. The DNA of the CDR3 is TGTGCCAGCAGTGAGTCGACAGGGGGTGGGGAGACCCAGTACTTC.